The clone carrying this T cell receptor beta chain was detected ten times or more. These data originate in a study of shared clonotypes between healthy human individuals. This CDR3 has 13 amino acids. V gave up 2 bases and J gave up 3 bases, with 7 bases separating them. Germline values: CDR1 MNHNS, CDR2 SASEGT. The table came from immunoSEQ multiplex PCR; TCRdb's copy has only in-frame clones and leaves some out. The data contain 850,000 to 1,200,000 clones, 65% to 80% of them singletons. This TCR was sampled from a man aged 18 to 29 in good health. The J gene is TRBJ2-5, the V gene TRBV6-1, with unresolved D. Sequencing was performed on memory CD4+ T cells sorted from blood. Subset here: CD45RA-negative fraction. DNA of the CDR3: TGTGCCAGCAGTGAAACCAGCAAAGAGACCCAGTACTTC. Its protein is CASSETSKETQYF.